These T cell receptor beta chains were read from a single sample in a study of CD8+ T cells in alopecia areata. TCRdb's copy holds only in-frame clones and misses some; the assay was immunoSEQ multiplex PCR. This table has 150,000 to 200,000 clones, around three fifths appearing once. The source was CD4+ T cells sorted from blood, collected at week 24, from a patient treated with tofacitinib. These receptors came from a human donor with alopecia areata. Both conserved end residues are trimmed from each CDR3. D genes are given only for firm matches.

V gene,D gene,J gene,CDR3 protein
TRBV18,TRBD2,TRBJ2-1,ASSRLAPSGGANEQF
TRBV30,NA,TRBJ2-5,AWSVPYQETQY
TRBV30,NA,TRBJ2-5,AWSGGPGAQY
TRBV6-5,TRBD1,TRBJ2-7,ASRGQGRSYEQY
TRBV29-1,TRBD1,TRBJ1-1,SVEEYRPGGGTEAF
TRBV4-1,NA,TRBJ2-3,ASSQAGRTDTQY
TRBV7-2,TRBD2,TRBJ2-5,ASSLASGGGQETQY
TRBV2,TRBD1,TRBJ2-4,ASGQGAKNIQY
TRBV14,NA,TRBJ1-1,ASSKGVHGKAF
TRBV11-2,NA,TRBJ2-7,ASSLVYEQY
TRBV29-1,NA,TRBJ2-1,SVGRLGEQF
TRBV7-9,TRBD1,TRBJ1-2,ASSLRDRGLNYGYT
TRBV7-9,NA,TRBJ2-7,ASSGYEQY
TRBV29-1,TRBD2,TRBJ2-7,SVRLAGGPSEQY
TRBV29-1,TRBD1,TRBJ2-6,SVQVGTGGSGANVLT